The sequence of this T cell receptor (beta chain) was determined in a study of shared clonotypes between healthy human individuals. Study summary: Ranging from 18 to 49 in age, donors were a couple of women and three men.

Sequencing used immunoSEQ multiplex PCR; TCRdb keeps in-frame clones, though not all of them. The sample has 650,000 to 750,000 clones, approximately 79% seen once; the top ten hold less than 2%. The CDR3 is 16 amino acids. V lost 4 bases and J lost 7; bases outside the gene matches: 11. Looked up from germline, CDR1 is MDHEN and CDR2 is SYDVKM. This receptor was obtained from a woman aged 25 to 39 in good health. The specimen sequenced was memory CD4+ T cells sorted from blood. Indicated subset: CD45RA-negative fraction. This chain uses TRBV28 with TRBJ2-7, with 12 bases fitting TRBD2. The CDR3 is CASSSLRTSGKREQYF. The CDR3 nucleotides read TGTGCCAGCAGTTCTTTGCGGACTAGCGGGAAGAGGGAGCAGTACTTC.